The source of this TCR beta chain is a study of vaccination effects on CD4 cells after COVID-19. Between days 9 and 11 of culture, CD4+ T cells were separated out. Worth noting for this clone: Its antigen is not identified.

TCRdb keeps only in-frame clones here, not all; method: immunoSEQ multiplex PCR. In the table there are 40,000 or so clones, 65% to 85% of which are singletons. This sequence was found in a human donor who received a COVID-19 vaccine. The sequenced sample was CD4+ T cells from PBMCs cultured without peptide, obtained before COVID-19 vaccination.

The CDR3 is CASSLAGGRTEAFF. The DNA of the CDR3 is TGTGCCAGCAGCTTAGCGGGGGGGCGGACTGAAGCTTTCTTT. The chain couples TRBV7-2 to TRBJ1-1, with D possibly matching TRBD1 (6 bases). The V gene's germline CDR1 is SGHTA and CDR2 FQGNSA. Trimming removed 0 bases from V and 5 bases from J, with 10 bases in between. This CDR3 spans 14 amino acids.